Below, 32 T cell receptor beta chains from the same sample are listed, as sequenced in a study of blood T cells in healthy people across ages. Primed by a sample-barcoded 5' primer and a J-beta primer mix, a second PCR proceeded for about 7 to 11 cycles. TCRdb redid the calling of the 5' RACE reads with MiXCR, one entry per CDR3 protein. The top ten hold approximately 19% of the sample, which has over a million distinct CDR3 sequences, less than 50% seen once. Specimen: blood. The receptors derive from a woman aged 60 to 75 in good health.

The table lists this clonotype with a few counts. The chain recombines TRBV28 with TRBJ2-5; 8 bases fit TRBD1. The DNA end is more similar to TRBJ2-7, so the J call may be wrong. Germline CDR1 reads MDHEN; CDR2 reads SYDVKM. The CDR3 length is 15 residues. CDR3 in amino acids: CASSLSGQGIYEQYF. CDR3 sequence (DNA): TGTGCCAGCAGTTTATCTGGACAGGGAATCTACGAGCAGTACTTC.

This rearrangement joins TRBV15 to TRBJ2-5; D might be TRBD2 (6 bases). The germline CDR1 and CDR2 sequences are LNHNV and YYDKDF (reference sequence). This CDR3 contains 15 residues. Trimming shortened V by 1 base and J by 2 bases, and 11 bases separated the two germline ends. CDR3 DNA: TGTGCCACCAGCAGAGGGGAGGACCGTCAAGAGACCCAGTACTTC. The encoded protein is CATSRGEDRQETQYF.

This sequence joins TRBV12-3 or TRBV12-4 and TRBJ2-1; TRBD1 is a possible D gene (6 bases). V gave up 5 bases and J gave up 8 bases, with 19 bases separating them. The CDR3 has 15 residues. The CDR3 protein is CASSPQGSPEDEQFF. The CDR3 bases are TGTGCCAGCAGTCCTCAGGGGAGCCCTGAGGATGAGCAGTTCTTC.

This clonotype has more than one count but fewer than ten. The V gene is TRBV6-6, the J gene TRBJ2-1; 8 bases fit TRBD2. The V gene's germline CDR1 is MNHNY and CDR2 SVGAGI (reference sequence). The CDR3 loop spans 16 amino acids. With 0 bases clipped from V and 7 bases from J, the junction kept 8 bases outside the gene matches. The CDR3 protein is CASSYSTLGLANEQFF. For the CDR3, the DNA is TGTGCCAGCAGTTACTCGACCCTCGGACTAGCAAATGAGCAGTTCTTC.

The table lists this clonotype with a few counts. This chain joins TRBV4-2 and TRBJ2-3; tentatively, D is TRBD2 (6 bases). The V gene lost 1 base and the J gene lost 7 bases, with 18 bases spanning the gap. This CDR3 comprises 16 residues. Germline-derived CDR1 and CDR2 are LGHNA and YNFKEQ. This CDR3 is CASSQVSGTGLNTQYF. The CDR3 nucleotides are TGTGCCAGCAGCCAAGTATCTGGGACGGGACTTAATACGCAGTATTTT.

The J gene is TRBJ1-6, the V gene TRBV6-1, with D possibly matching TRBD1 (5 bases). This CDR3 has 15 amino acids. Germline V gene sequence: CDR1 MNHNS, CDR2 SASEGT. V shed 4 bases and J shed 5 bases, with 12 bases lying between them. The CDR3 loop is CASSAHRSDNSPLHF. CDR3 sequence (DNA): TGTGCCAGCAGTGCACACAGGAGTGATAATTCACCCCTCCACTTT.

This clonotype was seen a few times. The rearrangement links TRBV5-1 to TRBJ2-1; D is tentatively TRBD1 or TRBD2 (5 bases each). Germline assignment: CDR1 SGHRS and CDR2 YFSETQ. The CDR3 length is 14 residues. V was cut by 7 bases and J by 1 base, with 12 bases left in between. CDR3 DNA sequence: TGCGCCAGCCGCTCGGGACCTTCCTACAATGAGCAGTTCTTC. Its protein product is CASRSGPSYNEQFF.

The genes are TRBV2 and TRBJ2-1; TRBD1 matches at 11 bases. V lost 5 bases to trimming and J lost 7 bases; unmatched junction nucleotides: 7. The CDR3 contains 15 residues. CDR1 is SNHLY, CDR2 FYNNEI, per germline. CDR3 loop: CASSIGQGARNEQFF. Here the CDR3 DNA reads TGTGCCAGCAGTATCGGACAGGGGGCGCGAAATGAGCAGTTCTTC. Together with reference TRBV2 and TRBJ2-1, the CDR3 gives the full variable domain: EPEVTQTPSHQVTQMGQEVILRCVPISNHLYFYWYRQILGQKVEFLVSFYNNEISEKSEIFDDQFSVERPDGSNFTLKIRSTKLEDSAMYFCASSIGQGARNEQFFGPGTRLTVL.

This clonotype was picked up one time. The rearrangement links TRBV25-1 to TRBJ2-1; a weak D match, TRBD1 (7 bases). The CDR3 runs 17 residues. Trimming shortened V by 8 bases and J by 2 bases, and 22 bases separated the two germline ends. The V gene's germline CDR1 is MGHDK and CDR2 SYGVNS. CDR3 DNA: TGTGCCAGCGAAAGGGGTACAGGGGAGGCTCCCTACAATGAGCAGTTCTTC. Translation: CASERGTGEAPYNEQFF.

V is TRBV12-3 or TRBV12-4 and J is TRBJ1-2, with unresolved D. With 5 bases removed from V and 0 bases from J, the gap between germline ends came to 7 bases. The CDR3 is made up of 13 amino acids. CDR3 residues: CASSTASNYGYTF. The DNA of the CDR3 is TGTGCCAGCAGTACCGCCTCTAACTATGGCTACACCTTC.

The rearrangement uses TRBV29-1 and TRBJ2-2, with D perhaps matching TRBD1 (6 bases). CDR1 is SQVTM and CDR2 is ANQGSEA in the germline V gene. V was trimmed by 7 bases and J by 0 bases, leaving 9 bases between them. The CDR3 runs to 13 residues. CDR3 region: CSGQGPNTGELFF. CDR3 DNA: TGCAGCGGTCAGGGGCCGAACACCGGGGAGCTGTTTTTT.

CDR3: CASSTELGSGTDTQYF. In nucleotides, the CDR3 is TGTGCCAGCAGTACCGAATTAGGATCGGGCACAGATACGCAGTATTTT. The chain is built from TRBV4-2 and TRBJ2-3, with D unresolved. Germline V gene lookup returns CDR1 LGHNA and CDR2 YNFKEQ. The ends were cut back, 6 bases at V and 1 base at J, with 17 bases in the middle. CDR3 length equals 16 residues.

In this sample, this clonotype turned up a few times. The CDR3 is CATQGVYEQYF. As DNA, the CDR3 is TGTGCCACACAGGGGGTCTACGAGCAGTACTTC. V is TRBV10-3 and J is TRBJ2-7; 8 bases line up with TRBD1. The ends lost 10 bases at V and 3 bases at J; junction bases unmatched: 2. The CDR3 sequence is 11 residues long. The V gene's germline CDR1 is ENHRY and CDR2 SYGVKD.

This chain uses TRBV11-2 with TRBJ1-2; the match to TRBD1 covers 9 bases. The CDR3 loop spans 15 amino acids. Germline-derived CDR1 and CDR2 are SGHAT and FQNNGV. Germline trimming cut 4 bases from V and 5 bases from J; bases unmatched to any gene: 8. CDR3 amino acids: CASSYRGQGLYGYTF. In DNA, the CDR3 is TGTGCCAGCAGCTATAGGGGACAGGGCCTTTATGGCTACACCTTC.

This clonotype appeared a few times. A read error is possible here, since a much larger clone lies one base away. This chain links TRBV28 with TRBJ2-5; TRBD2 agrees at 11 bases. CDR1 is MDHEN and CDR2 is SYDVKM in the germline V gene. V lost 5 bases and J lost 11; bases outside the gene matches: 13. The CDR3 has 15 residues. CDR3 residues: CASSVGGLADNEQYF. As DNA, the CDR3 is TGTGCCAGCAGTGTGGGGGGACTAGCGGACAATGAGCAGTACTTC.

The chain couples TRBV12-5 to TRBJ2-3, with 11 bases aligning to TRBD2. V lost 0 bases and J lost 2; bases outside the gene matches: 7. Germline loops: CDR1 LGHNT, CDR2 FRNRAP. The CDR3 contains 18 residues. Here the CDR3 reads CASGLVRSGRAYTDTQYF. In DNA, the CDR3 is TGTGCTAGTGGTTTGGTACGTAGCGGGAGGGCCTACACAGATACGCAGTATTTT.

The chain has TRBV12-3 or TRBV12-4 and TRBJ2-1; D not resolved. The V end lost 7 bases, the J end lost 10 bases, and 11 bases lay between the germline ends. CDR3 length: 11 amino acids. The CDR3 region is CASTTEGEQFF. CDR3 nucleotides: TGTGCCAGCACGACCGAAGGGGAGCAGTTCTTC.

V and J are TRBV20-1 and TRBJ2-7; D uncertain. The CDR3 covers 13 residues. Trimming left V 4 bases short and J 0 bases short, with 10 bases between. Germline V lookup: CDR1 DFQATT, CDR2 SNEGSKA (reference sequence). In DNA, the CDR3 is TGCAGTGCTACCGATCGCAGCTCCTACGAGCAGTACTTC. Translating it yields CSATDRSSYEQYF.

This sequence joins TRBV21-1 and TRBJ2-7; the table's D call of TRBD2 was not tested on the DNA. TRBV21-1 is a pseudogene locus. This CDR3 is built from 15 residues. Here the CDR3 reads CASSKWIEGTYEQYF. The DNA for the CDR3 is TGTGCCAGCAGCAAATGGATCGAGGGAACATACGAGCAGTACTTC.

This chain connects TRBV10-3 to TRBJ2-5; 7 nucleotides agree with TRBD1. Per the germline V gene, CDR1 is ENHRY and CDR2 is SYGVKD. The CDR3 consists of 15 residues. The V gene end was trimmed by 8 bases and the J gene end by 1 base; junction bases not matched to a gene: 10. The chain's CDR3 is CAIADRTSSQETQYF. For the CDR3, the DNA is TGTGCCATCGCGGACAGGACCTCCTCCCAAGAGACCCAGTACTTC.

The chain couples TRBV20-1 to TRBJ2-4, with unresolved D. Germline CDR1 and CDR2: DFQATT and SNEGSKA (reference sequence). Between the trimmed V and J ends, which lost 0 bases and 0 bases, there was a span of 3 bases. This CDR3 contains 13 residues. In nucleotides, the CDR3 is TGCAGTGCTAGAGACCCAGCCAAAAACATTCAGTACTTC. This codes for CSARDPAKNIQYF.

In this sample, this clonotype turned up a few times. The chain links TRBV5-1 to TRBJ1-1, with D possibly being TRBD1 (5 bases). V was cut by 0 bases and J by 4 bases, with 10 bases left in between. Germline-derived CDR1 and CDR2 are SGHRS and YFSETQ. The CDR3 is 14 amino acids. The CDR3 DNA reads TGCGCCAGCAGCTTGGGTTCGGGACCCACTGAAGCTTTCTTT. As protein: CASSLGSGPTEAFF.

The chain has TRBV29-1 and TRBJ1-5; the D gene is possibly TRBD1 (6 bases). CDR3 size: 13 residues. V was clipped by 6 bases and J by 6 bases, with 15 bases between them. The germline CDR1 and CDR2 sequences are SQVTM and ANQGSEA. CDR3 DNA sequence: TGCAGCGTAGGCGGGGGGCTAGGTCAGCCCCAGCATTTT. Protein: CSVGGGLGQPQHF.

This chain links TRBV5-6 with TRBJ2-3; 13 nucleotides match TRBD2. After removal of 2 bases from V and 3 bases from J, the junction contained 6 bases not matched to a gene. Germline assignment: CDR1 SGHDT and CDR2 YYEEEE. The CDR3 extends over 17 amino acids. CDR3 in DNA: TGTGCCAGCAGCTTCCCGGGACTAGCGGGAACGACAGATACGCAGTATTTT. This translates into CASSFPGLAGTTDTQYF.

This clonotype came up a few times. The CDR3 spells CASSFGMMGGAPYEQYF. DNA of the CDR3: TGTGCCAGCAGCTTTGGGATGATGGGTGGGGCACCCTACGAGCAGTACTTC. This sequence joins TRBV7-2 and TRBJ2-7; a possible D gene is TRBD1 (5 bases). Germline assignment: CDR1 SGHTA and CDR2 FQGNSA. Between the trimmed V and J ends, which lost 3 bases and 2 bases, there was a span of 20 bases. This CDR3 is built from 17 residues.

This sequence joins TRBV5-1 and TRBJ2-7; TRBD2 might be the D (5 bases). This CDR3 has 14 amino acids. Germline assignment: CDR1 SGHRS and CDR2 YFSETQ. V was shortened by 5 bases and J by 0 bases, with 12 bases between the two germline ends. The CDR3 nucleotides are TGCGCCAGCAGAGAGGGCTTCTACTCCTACGAGCAGTACTTC. This encodes CASREGFYSYEQYF. The full variable domain, with the rest looked up from reference TRBV5-1 and TRBJ2-7, is KAGVTQTPRYLIKTRGQQVTLSCSPISGHRSVSWYQQTPGQGLQFLFEYFSETQRNKGNFPGRFSGRQFSNSRSEMNVSTLELGDSALYLCASREGFYSYEQYFGPGTRLTVT.

The chain carries TRBV29-1 and TRBJ2-1, with 9 bases lining up with TRBD1. The junction had 19 bases not matched to a gene; V was cut back by 4 bases and J by 12 bases. The CDR3 loop spans 16 amino acids. The germline V gene encodes CDR1 SQVTM and CDR2 ANQGSEA. The CDR3 DNA is TGCAGCGTTGTCGGTAAGGGGACAGGGCCTTCCTACGTGCAGTTCTTC. This gives the protein CSVVGKGTGPSYVQFF.

This clonotype was found a few times. The J gene is TRBJ2-1, the V gene TRBV20-1, with D unclear. Trimming took 0 bases from V and 8 from J, leaving 14 bases between them. Looked up from germline, CDR1 is DFQATT and CDR2 is SNEGSKA (reference sequence). The CDR3 has 14 residues. The CDR3 DNA reads TGCAGTGCTAGAGATAGGGCCCTCGGCCATGAGCAGTTCTTC. Its translation: CSARDRALGHEQFF.

This chain joins TRBV15 and TRBJ2-1; TRBD2 is a possible D gene (5 bases). This CDR3 has 13 amino acids. The germline V gene has CDR1 LNHNV and CDR2 YYDKDF (reference sequence). V gave up 0 bases and J gave up 8 bases, with 8 bases separating them. The CDR3, as DNA: TGTGCCACCAGCAGAGAGCTTAGCGATGAGCAGTTCTTC. Translating it yields CATSRELSDEQFF.

This clonotype showed up just a few times. This sequence joins TRBV15 and TRBJ2-5; D gene ambiguous. Trimming left V 1 base short and J 5 bases short, with 17 bases between. The CDR3 length is 16 residues. Germline lookup yields CDR1 LNHNV and CDR2 YYDKDF (reference sequence). The CDR3 region is CATSRGELTEVETQYF. The CDR3 DNA follows: TGTGCCACCAGCAGAGGAGAACTTACGGAAGTCGAGACCCAGTACTTC.

This clonotype was seen more than once but under ten times. The chain carries TRBV12-3 or TRBV12-4 and TRBJ2-1; D is unresolved. Trimming removed 8 bases at V and 5 bases at J, with 10 bases between. The CDR3 loop spans 12 amino acids. DNA for the CDR3: TGTGCCAGCGGGGTTAATCACAATGAGCAGTTCTTC. This translates into CASGVNHNEQFF.

This chain uses TRBV10-3 with TRBJ2-1; D gene unclear. Germline-derived CDR1 and CDR2 are ENHRY and SYGVKD. The CDR3 loop spans 14 amino acids. Deletions cut 3 bases from V and 4 bases from J, with 10 bases between. In DNA, the CDR3 is TGTGCCATCAGTGACTCCCCCAATTACAATGAGCAGTTCTTC. Protein: CAISDSPNYNEQFF.